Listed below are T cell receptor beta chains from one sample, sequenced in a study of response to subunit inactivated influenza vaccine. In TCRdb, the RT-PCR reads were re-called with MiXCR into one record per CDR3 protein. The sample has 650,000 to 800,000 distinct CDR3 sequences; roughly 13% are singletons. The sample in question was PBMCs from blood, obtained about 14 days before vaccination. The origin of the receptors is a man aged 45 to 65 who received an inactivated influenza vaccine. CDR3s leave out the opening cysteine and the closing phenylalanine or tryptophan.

AISVTAFNSPLH	TRBV10-3	TRBJ1-6
ASSLIGGVTEYEQY	TRBV28	TRBJ2-7
ASSPGLLNYGYT	TRBV7-2	TRBJ1-2
AISDHTGADTGELF	TRBV10-3	TRBJ2-2
ASSYPFLAGGYNEQF	TRBV6-5	TRBJ2-1
SASRQVYEQY	TRBV20-1	TRBJ2-7
SASQEPNSPLH	TRBV20-1	TRBJ1-6
ASSQTSGPFTGELF	TRBV5-1	TRBJ2-2
ASRGDPADTQY	TRBV12-3/TRBV12-4	TRBJ2-3
ASSHMGQGGYEQF	TRBV4-1	TRBJ2-1
ATSDINRGNNEQF	TRBV24-1	TRBJ2-1
AITDSGLADYEQY	TRBV10-3	TRBJ2-7
ASSPGGSGTGEQF	TRBV14	TRBJ2-1
ASSLHSGQIWDGYT	TRBV6-1	TRBJ1-2
ASSILAGRGTDTQY	TRBV9	TRBJ2-3
ASSFAGTPLH	TRBV6-5	TRBJ1-6
SARAGSFYGYT	TRBV20-1	TRBJ1-2
ASSLVQTGELF	TRBV12-3/TRBV12-4	TRBJ2-2
ASSFEAPAYNEQF	TRBV27	TRBJ2-1
SAREGSGVEETQY	TRBV20-1	TRBJ2-5
ASSLGSSREQF	TRBV12-3/TRBV12-4	TRBJ2-1
ASRGSGRESNEQF	TRBV12-3/TRBV12-4	TRBJ2-1
ASSLDRFQETQY	TRBV7-2	TRBJ2-5
ASSSYPQALGENTEAF	TRBV6-2/TRBV6-3	TRBJ1-1
ASSWTTSVISYNEQF	TRBV5-1	TRBJ2-1
ASSQVSSGGTDTQY	TRBV4-1	TRBJ2-3
ASSLDRYETQY	TRBV28	TRBJ2-5
ASSLGGGQPQH	TRBV12-3/TRBV12-4	TRBJ1-5
ASIPPSGSTDTQY	TRBV28	TRBJ2-3
ASKAVYNEQF	TRBV7-9	TRBJ2-1
SARGETSGRSADTQY	TRBV20-1	TRBJ2-3
ASSYSPGQKGENTEAF	TRBV6-5	TRBJ1-1
ASTTSGHNEQF	TRBV27	TRBJ2-1
ASSLNSGRASYNEQF	TRBV5-1	TRBJ2-1
ASSSTSGETQY	TRBV11-2	TRBJ2-5
ASSAQSTGLREKLF	TRBV9	TRBJ1-4
ASSELRDQETQY	TRBV2	TRBJ2-5
ASSPQTSSEQY	TRBV19	TRBJ2-7
ASSQVAGSIDTQY	TRBV4-2	TRBJ2-3
ASSKANRRSSYNEQF	TRBV21-1	TRBJ2-1
ASSYRGINFGLETQY	TRBV6-2/TRBV6-3	TRBJ2-5